Listed below are T cell receptor beta chains from one sample, sequenced in a study of shared clonotypes between healthy human individuals. Method: immunoSEQ multiplex PCR; TCRdb's copy keeps in-frame clones and lacks some. The sample includes 2 million to 2.5 million clones, approximately 96% seen only once; the top ten take approximately 0.13%. The sample taken for sequencing was naive CD4+ T cells sorted from blood. The receptors derive from a man aged 18 to 29 in good health. Each CDR3 is given with its conserved first and last residue. A D gene is named only where the DNA matches it firmly. The listing skips clone size in some rows; elsewhere it reads once, few, many or a size class.

size: -
D: TRBD1
J: TRBJ1-2
V: TRBV7-2
CDR3: CASRYGTGHYGYTF
DNA: TGTGCCAGCAGATATGGGACAGGTCACTATGGCTACACCTTC

size: -
D: -
J: TRBJ1-4
V: TRBV18
CDR3: CASSSGVLGEKLFF
DNA: TGTGCCAGTTCCTCGGGAGTGCTCGGTGAAAAACTGTTTTTT

size: -
D: -
J: TRBJ2-5
V: TRBV18
CDR3: CASSPSTGSVETQYF
DNA: TGTGCCAGCTCACCATCCACGGGGTCGGTAGAGACCCAGTACTTC

size: -
D: TRBD1
J: TRBJ1-4
V: TRBV6-1
CDR3: CASRWQGARELFF
DNA: TGTGCCAGCAGATGGCAGGGGGCGAGAGAACTGTTTTTT

size: -
D: -
J: TRBJ1-5
V: TRBV28
CDR3: CASSPITRPSYNQPQHF
DNA: TGTGCCAGCAGCCCAATAACAAGACCAAGCTACAATCAGCCCCAGCATTTT

size: -
D: -
J: TRBJ1-1
V: TRBV28
CDR3: CASSSNTKGRAFF
DNA: TGTGCCAGCAGTTCTAATACCAAGGGGCGGGCTTTCTTT

size: -
D: -
J: TRBJ2-7
V: TRBV27
CDR3: CASSLFRGVIYEQYF
DNA: TGTGCCAGCAGTTTGTTCAGGGGCGTTATCTACGAGCAGTACTTC

size: -
D: -
J: TRBJ1-1
V: TRBV7-3
CDR3: CASSRGQHTEAFF
DNA: TGTGCCAGCAGCCGGGGACAACACACTGAAGCTTTCTTT

size: -
D: -
J: TRBJ1-5
V: TRBV5-3
CDR3: CARSFGRVNQPQHF
DNA: TGTGCCAGAAGCTTTGGACGGGTCAATCAGCCCCAGCATTTT

size: -
D: TRBD2
J: TRBJ2-2
V: TRBV10-3
CDR3: CAISESLADGELFF
DNA: TGTGCCATCAGTGAGTCCCTAGCGGACGGGGAGCTGTTTTTT

size: -
D: -
J: TRBJ2-1
V: TRBV27
CDR3: CASRGSGPYNEQFF
DNA: TGTGCCAGCAGAGGATCGGGGCCGTACAATGAGCAGTTCTTC

size: -
D: TRBD1
J: TRBJ2-5
V: TRBV11-3
CDR3: CASSLGTGTQETQYF
DNA: TGTGCCAGCAGCTTAGGGACAGGGACACAAGAGACCCAGTACTTC

size: -
D: -
J: TRBJ1-5
V: TRBV27
CDR3: CASSPTRDTSSQPQHF
DNA: TGTGCCAGCAGTCCGACGCGGGACACCTCCAGTCAGCCCCAGCATTTT

size: -
D: -
J: TRBJ1-2
V: TRBV6-5
CDR3: CASSYQGSGYTF
DNA: TGTGCCAGCAGTTACCAGGGATCCGGCTACACCTTC

size: -
D: TRBD2
J: TRBJ2-7
V: TRBV6-6
CDR3: CASSYESSGFYEQYF
DNA: TGTGCCAGCAGTTACGAGTCTAGCGGGTTTTACGAGCAGTACTTC

size: -
D: -
J: TRBJ2-1
V: TRBV30
CDR3: CAWRVHERNEQFF
DNA: TGTGCCTGGAGGGTCCATGAGAGAAATGAGCAGTTCTTC

size: -
D: -
J: TRBJ1-2
V: TRBV30
CDR3: CAWMGSHNYGYTF
DNA: TGTGCCTGGATGGGCAGCCACAACTATGGCTACACCTTC

size: -
D: -
J: TRBJ1-4
V: TRBV19
CDR3: CASKFGEKLFF
DNA: TGTGCCAGTAAATTCGGGGAAAAACTGTTTTTT

size: once
D: -
J: TRBJ1-2
V: TRBV30
CDR3: CPGDLYGYTF
DNA: TGTCCGGGGGACCTCTATGGCTACACCTTC

size: -
D: -
J: TRBJ2-1
V: TRBV10-3
CDR3: CAISESWGPTYNEQFF
DNA: TGTGCCATCAGTGAGTCATGGGGGCCGACCTACAATGAGCAGTTCTTC

size: -
D: -
J: TRBJ1-4
V: TRBV4-1
CDR3: CASSQTGSPWSGEKLFF
DNA: TGCGCCAGCAGCCAAACCGGGAGCCCATGGAGCGGTGAAAAACTGTTTTTT

size: -
D: -
J: TRBJ2-2
V: TRBV9
CDR3: CASSSRTEHTGELFF
DNA: TGTGCCAGCAGCTCCCGGACAGAGCACACCGGGGAGCTGTTTTTT

size: -
D: -
J: TRBJ2-1
V: TRBV6-6
CDR3: CASSDSYNEQFF
DNA: TGTGCCAGCAGCGACAGTTACAATGAGCAGTTCTTC

size: -
D: TRBD1
J: TRBJ2-3
V: TRBV18
CDR3: CASSPQGATDTQYF
DNA: TGTGCCAGCTCACCACAGGGGGCCACAGATACGCAGTATTTT

size: -
D: -
J: TRBJ2-1
V: TRBV5-4
CDR3: CASSLDTSYNEQFF
DNA: TGTGCCAGCAGCCTGGACACTTCCTACAATGAGCAGTTCTTC

size: -
D: TRBD1
J: TRBJ1-5
V: TRBV28
CDR3: CASSLYRQGAQPQHF
DNA: TGTGCCAGCAGTTTATACCGACAGGGTGCACAGCCCCAGCATTTT

size: -
D: -
J: TRBJ1-4
V: TRBV18
CDR3: CASSGGDREKLFF
DNA: TGTGCCAGCTCAGGGGGGGATCGTGAAAAACTGTTTTTT

size: -
D: -
J: TRBJ2-5
V: TRBV14
CDR3: CASSQDRRETQYF
DNA: TGTGCCAGCAGCCAAGATCGGCGGGAGACCCAGTACTTC

size: -
D: TRBD2
J: TRBJ2-1
V: TRBV27
CDR3: CASSGGSSYNEQFF
DNA: TGTGCCAGCAGCGGCGGGAGCTCCTACAATGAGCAGTTCTTC

size: -
D: -
J: TRBJ2-1
V: TRBV19
CDR3: CASRLGGGWDNEQFF
DNA: TGTGCCAGTAGATTAGGCGGCGGGTGGGACAATGAGCAGTTCTTC

size: -
D: -
J: TRBJ2-3
V: TRBV5-1
CDR3: CASSEQGGTDTQYF
DNA: TGCGCCAGCAGCGAGCAGGGCGGCACAGATACGCAGTATTTT

size: -
D: TRBD2
J: TRBJ2-1
V: TRBV4-3
CDR3: CASSQSGGTAPYNEQFF
DNA: TGCGCCAGCAGCCAGTCGGGGGGGACGGCCCCTTACAATGAGCAGTTCTTC

size: -
D: TRBD1
J: TRBJ2-1
V: TRBV9
CDR3: CASSVVGTDNEQFF
DNA: TGTGCCAGCAGCGTAGTGGGGACAGACAATGAGCAGTTCTTC

size: -
D: -
J: TRBJ2-5
V: TRBV10-3
CDR3: CAISEFGNQETQYF
DNA: TGTGCCATCAGTGAGTTCGGGAACCAAGAGACCCAGTACTTC

size: -
D: -
J: TRBJ2-3
V: TRBV7-9
CDR3: CASSPYTDTQYF
DNA: TGTGCCAGCAGCCCGTATACAGATACGCAGTATTTT

size: -
D: TRBD2
J: TRBJ2-3
V: TRBV30
CDR3: CAWRGLAGATTQYF
DNA: TGTGCCTGGAGAGGACTAGCGGGGGCCACTACGCAGTATTTT

size: -
D: -
J: TRBJ1-4
V: TRBV11-2
CDR3: CASSFSPGKGNEKLFF
DNA: TGTGCCAGCAGCTTCAGTCCCGGGAAAGGAAATGAAAAACTGTTTTTT

size: -
D: TRBD1
J: TRBJ1-3
V: TRBV9
CDR3: CASSVAQGAGNTIYF
DNA: TGTGCCAGCAGCGTAGCACAGGGGGCAGGAAACACCATATATTTT

size: -
D: TRBD1
J: TRBJ1-6
V: TRBV4-1
CDR3: CASSQAPGQTNSPLHF
DNA: TGCGCCAGCAGCCAAGCTCCGGGACAGACTAATTCACCCCTCCACTTT

size: -
D: TRBD1
J: TRBJ1-5
V: TRBV28
CDR3: CASRGGTVSNQPQHF
DNA: TGTGCCAGCAGGGGGGGGACAGTTAGCAATCAGCCCCAGCATTTT

size: -
D: -
J: TRBJ2-7
V: TRBV23-1
CDR3: CASNSSGVTGVFYEQYF
DNA: TGCGCCAGTAACTCATCCGGGGTTACGGGAGTCTTCTACGAGCAGTACTTC

size: -
D: TRBD2
J: TRBJ2-1
V: TRBV18
CDR3: CASSPPASGSGSYNEQFF
DNA: TGTGCCAGCTCACCACCCGCTAGCGGGTCGGGCTCCTACAATGAGCAGTTCTTC

size: -
D: TRBD1
J: TRBJ2-7
V: TRBV11-2
CDR3: CASSFGTVYEQYF
DNA: TGTGCCAGCAGCTTCGGGACAGTCTACGAGCAGTACTTC

size: -
D: -
J: TRBJ2-5
V: TRBV28
CDR3: CASSTRAGKIQETQYF
DNA: TGTGCCAGCAGCACTCGGGCAGGGAAGATCCAAGAGACCCAGTACTTC

size: -
D: TRBD1
J: TRBJ2-1
V: TRBV4-3
CDR3: CASSQTGVGYNEQFF
DNA: TGCGCCAGCAGCCAGACAGGGGTGGGGTACAATGAGCAGTTCTTC

size: -
D: -
J: TRBJ2-5
V: TRBV7-9
CDR3: CASSVYSDGQETQYF
DNA: TGTGCCAGCAGCGTATACTCGGACGGCCAAGAGACCCAGTACTTC

size: -
D: -
J: TRBJ1-6
V: TRBV28
CDR3: CASSASGLTTSYNSPLHF
DNA: TGTGCCAGCAGTGCTTCGGGACTTACAACCTCCTATAATTCACCCCTCCACTTT

size: -
D: -
J: TRBJ2-7
V: TRBV7-2
CDR3: CASSLESFYEQYF
DNA: TGTGCCAGCAGCTTAGAGAGCTTCTACGAGCAGTACTTC

size: -
D: -
J: TRBJ1-1
V: TRBV27
CDR3: CASSLRVGNTEAFF
DNA: TGTGCCAGCAGTTTAAGGGTAGGGAACACTGAAGCTTTCTTT

size: once
D: TRBD1
J: TRBJ1-4
V: TRBV5-1
CDR3: CASSLGGQTTNEKLFF
DNA: TGCGCCAGCAGCTTGGGGGGACAGACAACTAATGAAAAACTGTTTTTT

size: once
D: -
J: TRBJ2-1
V: TRBV19
CDR3: CASSILVTGSYNEQFF
DNA: TGTGCCAGTAGTATACTAGTAACGGGCTCCTACAATGAGCAGTTCTTC

size: -
D: -
J: TRBJ2-3
V: TRBV7-2
CDR3: CASSPSPGPLQYF
DNA: TGTGCCAGCAGCCCCTCCCCTGGACCCCTGCAGTATTTT

size: once
D: -
J: TRBJ2-5
V: TRBV7-9
CDR3: CASSSRRELETQYF
DNA: TGTGCCAGCAGCTCCCGCAGGGAGCTAGAGACCCAGTACTTC

size: -
D: -
J: TRBJ1-6
V: TRBV2
CDR3: CASSTASSYNSPLHF
DNA: TGTGCCAGCAGTACGGCGAGCTCCTATAATTCACCCCTCCACTTT